These T cell receptor beta chains were read from a single sample in a study of cytomegalovirus exposure and HLA in healthy donors. Assay: immunoSEQ multiplex PCR; the TCRdb copy retains only in-frame clones and omits some. This table holds roughly 180,000 clones, 76% found once. The sample comprised PBMCs. These receptors were taken from a young man in good health and CMV-seronegative. Both conserved end residues are part of each CDR3. The order of the fields is D gene, clone size, J gene, V gene, CDR3 DNA, CDR3 protein. The D gene is left open where the match is weak. A row's size may be missing; if present it is once, few, many or a size class.

TRBD1 | . | TRBJ1-5 | TRBV6-1 | TGTGCCAGCAGTGAACTATACAGGGGGAGGTCTCAGCCCCAGCATTTT | CASSELYRGRSQPQHF
. | . | TRBJ2-3 | TRBV7-9 | TGTGCCAGCAGCCCTTATGACAGGATTAAGGCAGATACGCAGTATTTT | CASSPYDRIKADTQYF
TRBD1 | . | TRBJ2-1 | TRBV27 | TGTGCCAGCAGTCCAAATCCCCACAGGGGACCGAGCTCCTACAATGAGCAGTTCTTC | CASSPNPHRGPSSYNEQFF
TRBD1 | . | TRBJ2-7 | TRBV5-1 | TGCGCCAGCAAGAACGGACAGGGAACCTACGAGCAGTACTTC | CASKNGQGTYEQYF
. | . | TRBJ2-3 | TRBV15 | TGTGCCACCAGCACGCAGCGGAGCATGTCCACAGATACGCAGTATTTT | CATSTQRSMSTDTQYF
. | . | TRBJ1-6 | TRBV7-2 | TGTGCCAGCAGCCCGAGGCGGGGCGTGAATTCACCCCTCCACTTT | CASSPRRGVNSPLHF
TRBD1 | . | TRBJ1-1 | TRBV5-1 | TGCGCCAGCAGCCTCCGGGACAGGGAAGTCAACACTGAAGCTTTCTTT | CASSLRDREVNTEAFF
. | . | TRBJ1-1 | TRBV6-5 | TGTGCCAGCAGTCCATACGGGGGCACTGAAGCTTTCTTT | CASSPYGGTEAFF
. | . | TRBJ2-7 | TRBV28 | TGTGCCAGCAGGGAGATGGCATACGAGCAGTACTTC | CASREMAYEQYF
TRBD1 | once | TRBJ1-2 | TRBV10-3 | TGTGCCATCAGTCAGGGGACAGGGAATTATGGCTACACCTTC | CAISQGTGNYGYTF
TRBD1 | few | TRBJ2-5 | TRBV28 | TGTGCCAGCAAGGGGCCAGGGGGCGCCTGGGAGACCCAGTACTTC | CASKGPGGAWETQYF
TRBD2 | . | TRBJ2-1 | TRBV5-1 | TGCGCCAGCAGCTCTAGCGGGGGGGTCTACAATGAGCAGTTCTTC | CASSSSGGVYNEQFF
. | . | TRBJ1-1 | TRBV5-5 | TGTGCCAGCAGCTTGGAGGACAGTCTCATGAACACTGAAGCTTTCTTT | CASSLEDSLMNTEAFF
. | . | TRBJ1-4 | TRBV28 | TGTGCCAGCAGTCTCGGGCAGGCGGGTGAAAAACTGTTTTTT | CASSLGQAGEKLFF
. | few | TRBJ2-6 | TRBV19 | TGTGCCAGTACCCTGGGGGCCCAGGGATCGGGGGCCAACGTCCTGACTTTC | CASTLGAQGSGANVLTF
TRBD1 | . | TRBJ2-3 | TRBV14 | TGTGCCAGCAGCCTGCGGGACAGGGGGTTTTCAGATACGCAGTATTTT | CASSLRDRGFSDTQYF
TRBD1 | . | TRBJ2-7 | TRBV29-1 | TGCAGCGTTGAAGGCGGTGGGACAGGGACGGCCTACGAGCAGTACTTC | CSVEGGGTGTAYEQYF
. | . | TRBJ2-5 | TRBV21-1 | TGTGCCAGCCCCCCAAGCGGGGGACAGGGACGACTAGCGAGGGAGACCCAGTACTTC | CASPPSGGQGRLARETQYF
. | few | TRBJ1-2 | TRBV4-1 | TGCGCCAGCAGCCAGCGACAGACCTCTAACTATGGCTACACCTTC | CASSQRQTSNYGYTF
. | . | TRBJ2-7 | TRBV27 | TGTGCCAGCAGCAGACAGTCCTCTCCCTTCGAGCAGTACTTC | CASSRQSSPFEQYF
. | . | TRBJ2-5 | TRBV5-1 | TGCGCCAGCAGCTGGGGGGACGGAGGGTACCAAGAGACCCAGTACTTC | CASSWGDGGYQETQYF
TRBD1 | . | TRBJ1-6 | TRBV5-1 | TGCGCCAGCAACAAGGGGGACAGGGGGTCCTATAATTCACCCCTCCACTTT | CASNKGDRGSYNSPLHF
TRBD2 | . | TRBJ2-1 | TRBV7-6 | TGTGCCAGCAGCTTAGAGGGACTAGCGGGAGCTGAGCAGTTCTTC | CASSLEGLAGAEQFF
. | . | TRBJ1-1 | TRBV7-3 | TGTGCCAGCAGCTTCCAGGCGGGGCGCAATGCTTTCTTT | CASSFQAGRNAFF
TRBD1 | once | TRBJ2-2 | TRBV7-7 | TGTGCTAGCAGCCCTCTAGACAGGGAGACCACCGGGGAGCTGTTTTTT | CASSPLDRETTGELFF
. | . | TRBJ2-5 | TRBV5-5 | TGTGCCAGCAGCTTGTTTCCCCTCCAAGAGACCCAGTACTTC | CASSLFPLQETQYF
. | . | TRBJ2-2 | TRBV11-3 | TGTGCCAGCAGCTCCGGCAGGGGCACCGGGGAGCTGTTTTTT | CASSSGRGTGELFF
TRBD1 | . | TRBJ1-1 | TRBV5-4 | TGTGCCAGCAGCCTCGTAAAGGGGGCCTCTGAAGCTTTCTTT | CASSLVKGASEAFF
. | . | TRBJ1-1 | TRBV6-5 | TGTGCCAGCACCAAGGAGTGGAACACTGAAGCTTTCTTT | CASTKEWNTEAFF
TRBD1 | . | TRBJ1-2 | TRBV5-1 | TGCGCCAGCAGCGTCACCGGGACAGGGGATGGCTACACCTTC | CASSVTGTGDGYTF
TRBD1 | . | TRBJ1-5 | TRBV7-2 | TGTGCCAGCAGCTTAGTGGGGGGACAGAACCCTAGCAATCAGCCCCAGCATTTT | CASSLVGGQNPSNQPQHF
. | . | TRBJ1-1 | TRBV5-1 | TGCGCCAGCAGCTTGGAAAAGGGACGGTCTAGCGCTGAAGCTTTCTTT | CASSLEKGRSSAEAFF
. | few | TRBJ2-3 | TRBV15 | TGTGCCACCAGCGACCAGGGAGATACGCAGTATTTT | CATSDQGDTQYF
TRBD1 | . | TRBJ2-7 | TRBV18 | TGTGCCAGCTCACCCAGACAGGGGCGGTCCTACGAGCAGTACTTC | CASSPRQGRSYEQYF
. | . | TRBJ1-6 | TRBV6-4 | TGTGCCAGCAGTCCCGGGGAGAATTCACCCCTCCACTTT | CASSPGENSPLHF
TRBD1 | . | TRBJ1-5 | TRBV5-4 | TGTGCCAGCAGCAGACAGGGGCTAGGGCAGCCCCAGCATTTT | CASSRQGLGQPQHF
TRBD1 | . | TRBJ2-7 | TRBV7-6 | TGTGCCAGCAGCTCCCCCGGGACAGACTCCTACGAGCAGTACTTC | CASSSPGTDSYEQYF
. | few | TRBJ1-1 | TRBV9 | TGTGCCAGCAGCGCGAACCGGGATCGTCCTTGGTTCTTT | CASSANRDRPWFF
. | few | TRBJ1-5 | TRBV30 | TGTGCCTGGAGTGTACGAGGATTCAATCAGCCCCAGCATTTT | CAWSVRGFNQPQHF
. | . | TRBJ2-3 | TRBV5-6 | TGTGCCAGCAGCTTGCGGGGCACAGATACGCAGTATTTT | CASSLRGTDTQYF
. | . | TRBJ1-2 | TRBV27 | TGTGCCAGCAGTTTGAAACAGGGCTACTATGGCTACACCTTC | CASSLKQGYYGYTF
. | . | TRBJ1-1 | TRBV2 | TGTGCCAGCAGGAAGGGGGATAGTGGCACTGAAGCTTTCTTT | CASRKGDSGTEAFF
. | . | TRBJ1-1 | TRBV2 | TGTGCCGTCCGTACGGGACTCATGAACACTGAAGCTTTCTTT | CAVRTGLMNTEAFF
TRBD1 | . | TRBJ1-4 | TRBV6-4 | TGTGCCAGCAGCAGGGCAGGGGGTGAAAAACTGTTTTTT | CASSRAGGEKLFF
. | few | TRBJ2-7 | TRBV6-5 | TGTGCCAGCAGGTCAGGGAACTACGAGCAGTACTTC | CASRSGNYEQYF
. | . | TRBJ2-7 | TRBV30 | TGTGCCTGGCGCCGGGAGTGGGAGCAGTACTTC | CAWRREWEQYF
. | . | TRBJ1-3 | TRBV19 | TGTGCCAGTAGCCAGACTGGAGGAAACACCATATATTTT | CASSQTGGNTIYF
. | . | TRBJ2-2 | TRBV6-1 | TGTGCCAGCAGTGGGGTCTTTAAGGCGGCGAACACCGGGGAGCTGTTTTTT | CASSGVFKAANTGELFF
. | . | TRBJ1-3 | TRBV14 | TGTGCCAGCAGCTCCTCGGTCAAGGGGTCAACAAGCTCTGGAAACACCATATATTTT | CASSSSVKGSTSSGNTIYF
TRBD2 | . | TRBJ2-2 | TRBV6-5 | TGTGCCAGCAGACTAAGCGGGATGAACACCGGGGAGCTGTTTTTT | CASRLSGMNTGELFF
TRBD1 | few | TRBJ1-1 | TRBV30 | TGTGCCTGGAGGGGGACAGGGGTGAACACTGAAGCTTTCTTT | CAWRGTGVNTEAFF
TRBD1 | . | TRBJ1-2 | TRBV30 | TGTGCCTGGAGTTTCACAGGGGGCGGCGATGGCTACACCTTC | CAWSFTGGGDGYTF
TRBD1 | . | TRBJ1-6 | TRBV6-1 | TGTGCCAGCAGTGAAGCATACCGGGACAGGGATCCACCCCTCCACTTT | CASSEAYRDRDPPLHF
. | . | TRBJ2-3 | TRBV7-9 | TGTGCCAGCAGCTTCCTCACAGATACGCAGTATTTT | CASSFLTDTQYF
TRBD2 | . | TRBJ2-7 | TRBV10-2 | TGCGCCAGCACCCCCAGCGGGGGGGCCTACGAGCAGTACTTC | CASTPSGGAYEQYF
. | . | TRBJ2-3 | TRBV5-3 | TGTGCCAGAAGCCCCCTCTTAGGGGGGGCTACAGATACGCAGTATTTT | CARSPLLGGATDTQYF
. | few | TRBJ1-2 | TRBV6-5 | TGTGCCAGCAGTCCCCAGGGGAATGGCTACACCTTC | CASSPQGNGYTF
. | . | TRBJ1-1 | TRBV9 | TGTGCCAGCAGCGTAGTTACGACAGCTGAAGCTTTCTTT | CASSVVTTAEAFF
. | . | TRBJ2-6 | TRBV19 | TGTGCCAGTAGTATAGATCGGTGGGGCACCACCTCTGGGGCCAACGTCCTGACTTTC | CASSIDRWGTTSGANVLTF